This T cell receptor beta chain appears in the sequencing data of a study of response to subunit inactivated influenza vaccine (dated by TCRdb to about 2018). Broadly, across the study: The study used deep quantitative T cell receptor repertoire profiling to track responses to a trivalent subunit inactivated influenza vaccine.

What the authors observed across the whole study: The authors proposed that each seasonal influenza vaccination may bring in only a limited number of new T cells.

This clonotype was recorded a few times. Its antigen remains unidentified. Nothing much larger sits one base from this clone, and base qualities are not available. The library was generated by RT-PCR. TCRdb names Illumina HiSeq 2500 as the instrument used. The public sequencing data were trimmed at Q25 with fastp and processed into clonotypes with MiXCR by TCRdb, which kept only in-frame beta chains. Duplicate CDR3 protein sequences are folded into a single record with the most common DNA and genes. Recorded for this sample are hundreds of thousands of distinct CDR3 sequences; 15% to 19% of them occurred a single time. 11% of the sample goes to the ten largest clones. This clonotype originated in a man aged 50-59 years who received an inactivated influenza vaccine. Donor details come from another sample of the same person, matched by shared clones. This specimen was PBMCs from blood, taken 11 to 12 days after vaccination.

CDR3 sequence: CAWSLTVSTDTQYF. The DNA sequence follows: TGTGCCTGGAGTCTTACAGTTAGCACAGATACGCAGTATTTT. The chain was built from TRBV30 and TRBJ2-3, with the D gene uncertain. V loses 2 bases of germline sequence and J loses 0 bases, and the interval between the two ends is 9 bases. The germline V gene encodes CDR1 GTSNPN and CDR2 SVGIG (reference sequence). The CDR3 spans 14 residues, from the cysteine through the phenylalanine. This entry keeps only the CDR3 DNA: 42 bases, framed from base 1.